This TCR beta chain was recorded in a study of T cells in tumors after PD-1 blockade. As for the study in general: Either cemiplimab 350 mg every 2 weeks or pembrolizumab 200 mg every 3 weeks was given.

Measured with immunoSEQ multiplex PCR; TCRdb has only the in-frame clones, and not every one. The sample lists approximately 47,000 clones, 81% seen once, with approximately 4% in the top ten. The CDR3 length is 18 residues. Germline V gives CDR1 MNHEY, CDR2 SMNVEV (reference sequence). After removal of 10 bases from V and 0 bases from J, the junction contained 18 bases not matched to a gene. This sequence originates from a human donor with basal cell carcinoma. The chain is built from TRBV27 and TRBJ2-1, with 7 bases that match TRBD1. This sample comprised PBMCs, obtained before anti-PD-1 treatment. CDR3 region: CANKAPRQGLFSYNEQFF. CDR3 nucleotides: TGTGCCAACAAGGCCCCCAGACAGGGCTTATTCTCCTACAATGAGCAGTTCTTC.